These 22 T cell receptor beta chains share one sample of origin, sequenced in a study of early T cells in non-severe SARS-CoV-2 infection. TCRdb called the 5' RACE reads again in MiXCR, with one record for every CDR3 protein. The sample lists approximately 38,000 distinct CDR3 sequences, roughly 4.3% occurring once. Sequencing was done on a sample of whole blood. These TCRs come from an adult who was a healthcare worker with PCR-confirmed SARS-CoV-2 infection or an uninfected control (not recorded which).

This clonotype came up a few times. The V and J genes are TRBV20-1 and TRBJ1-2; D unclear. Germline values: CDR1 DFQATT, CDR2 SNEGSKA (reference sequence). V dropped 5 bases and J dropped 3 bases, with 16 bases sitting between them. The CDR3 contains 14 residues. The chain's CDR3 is CSALRRGLDYGYTF. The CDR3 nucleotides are TGCAGTGCTCTCAGGCGGGGTCTGGACTATGGCTACACCTTC.

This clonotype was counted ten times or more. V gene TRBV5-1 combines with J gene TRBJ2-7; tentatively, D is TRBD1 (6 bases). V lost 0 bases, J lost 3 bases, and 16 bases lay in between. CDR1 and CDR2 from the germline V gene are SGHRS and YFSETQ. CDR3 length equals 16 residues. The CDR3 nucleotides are TGCGCCAGCAGCTTGGTGCTTCGGGACAAAGGCTACGAGCAGTACTTC. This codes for CASSLVLRDKGYEQYF.

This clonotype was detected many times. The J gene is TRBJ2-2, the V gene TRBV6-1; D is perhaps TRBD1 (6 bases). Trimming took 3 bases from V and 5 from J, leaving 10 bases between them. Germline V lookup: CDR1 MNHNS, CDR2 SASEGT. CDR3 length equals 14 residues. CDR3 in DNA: TGTGCCAGCAGTGAGGGGGCGAGGACCGGGGAGCTGTTTTTT. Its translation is CASSEGARTGELFF.

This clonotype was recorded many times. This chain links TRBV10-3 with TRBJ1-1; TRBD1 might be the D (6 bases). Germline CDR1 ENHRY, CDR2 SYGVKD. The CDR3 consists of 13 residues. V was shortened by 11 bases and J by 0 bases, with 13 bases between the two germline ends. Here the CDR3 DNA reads TGTGCCTCTAGGACAGACATGAACACTGAAGCTTTCTTT. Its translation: CASRTDMNTEAFF.

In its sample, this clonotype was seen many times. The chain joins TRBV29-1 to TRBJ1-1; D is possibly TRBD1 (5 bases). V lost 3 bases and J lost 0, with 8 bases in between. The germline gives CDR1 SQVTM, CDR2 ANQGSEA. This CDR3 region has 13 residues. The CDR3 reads CSVDGGLNTEAFF. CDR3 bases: TGCAGCGTTGATGGGGGTCTGAACACTGAAGCTTTCTTT.

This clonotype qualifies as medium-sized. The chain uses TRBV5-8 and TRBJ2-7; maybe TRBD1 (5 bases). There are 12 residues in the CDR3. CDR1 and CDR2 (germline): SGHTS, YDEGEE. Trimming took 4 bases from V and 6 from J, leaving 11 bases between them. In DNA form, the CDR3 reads TGTGCCAGCAGCCCTCAGGGCCGCGAGCAGTACTTC. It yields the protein CASSPQGREQYF.

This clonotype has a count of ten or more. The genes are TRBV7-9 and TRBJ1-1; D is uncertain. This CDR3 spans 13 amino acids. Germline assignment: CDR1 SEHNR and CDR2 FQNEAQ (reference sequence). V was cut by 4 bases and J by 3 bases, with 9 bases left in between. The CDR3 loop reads CASSSSGYTEAFF. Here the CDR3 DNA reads TGTGCCAGCAGCTCCTCAGGTTACACTGAAGCTTTCTTT.

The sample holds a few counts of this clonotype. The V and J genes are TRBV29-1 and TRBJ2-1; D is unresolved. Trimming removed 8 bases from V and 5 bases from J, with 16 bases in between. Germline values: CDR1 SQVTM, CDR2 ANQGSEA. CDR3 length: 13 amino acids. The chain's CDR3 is CSTSLSIHNEQFF. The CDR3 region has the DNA TGCAGCACTTCACTTAGCATCCACAATGAGCAGTTCTTC.

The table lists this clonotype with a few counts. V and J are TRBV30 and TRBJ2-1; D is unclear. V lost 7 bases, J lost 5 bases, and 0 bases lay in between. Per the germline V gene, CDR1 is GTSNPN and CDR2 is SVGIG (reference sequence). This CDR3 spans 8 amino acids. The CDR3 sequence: CAYNEQFF. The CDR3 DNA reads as TGTGCCTACAATGAGCAGTTCTTC.

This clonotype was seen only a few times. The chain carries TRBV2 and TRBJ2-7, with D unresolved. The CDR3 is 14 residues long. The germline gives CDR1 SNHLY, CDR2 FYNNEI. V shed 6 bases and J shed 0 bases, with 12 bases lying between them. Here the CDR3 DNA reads TGTGCCAGCAGCTCTGGAATAAACTCCTACGAGCAGTACTTC. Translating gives CASSSGINSYEQYF.

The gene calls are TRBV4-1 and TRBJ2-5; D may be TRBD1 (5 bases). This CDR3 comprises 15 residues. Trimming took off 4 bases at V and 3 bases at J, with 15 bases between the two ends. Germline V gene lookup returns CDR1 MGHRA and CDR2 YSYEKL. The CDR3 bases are TGCGCCAGCAGCCGCGAGGACACGTCTAAAGAGACCCAGTACTTC. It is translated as CASSREDTSKETQYF.

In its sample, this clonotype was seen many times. CDR3 sequence: CASSPLGPNDEQFF. The CDR3 DNA follows: TGTGCCAGCTCACCACTAGGGCCCAACGATGAGCAGTTCTTC. The chain recombines TRBV18 with TRBJ2-1, with D unclear. The germline V and J ends were trimmed by 1 base and 8 bases, with 12 bases remaining between them. The CDR3 consists of 14 residues. Looked up from germline, CDR1 is KGHSH and CDR2 is LQKENI.

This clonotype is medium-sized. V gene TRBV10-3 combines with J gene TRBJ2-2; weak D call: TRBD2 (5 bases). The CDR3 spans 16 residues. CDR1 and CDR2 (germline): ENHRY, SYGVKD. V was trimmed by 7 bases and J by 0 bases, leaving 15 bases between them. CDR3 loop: CAITAGVDSNTGELFF. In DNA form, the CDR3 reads TGTGCCATCACGGCTGGCGTGGACTCGAACACCGGGGAGCTGTTTTTT.

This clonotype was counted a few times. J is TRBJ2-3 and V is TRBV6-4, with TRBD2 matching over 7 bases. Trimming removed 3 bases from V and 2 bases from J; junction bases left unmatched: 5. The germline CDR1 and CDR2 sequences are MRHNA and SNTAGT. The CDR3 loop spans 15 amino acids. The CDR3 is CASSDREGPTDTQYF. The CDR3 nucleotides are TGTGCCAGCAGTGATAGGGAGGGGCCCACAGATACGCAGTATTTT.

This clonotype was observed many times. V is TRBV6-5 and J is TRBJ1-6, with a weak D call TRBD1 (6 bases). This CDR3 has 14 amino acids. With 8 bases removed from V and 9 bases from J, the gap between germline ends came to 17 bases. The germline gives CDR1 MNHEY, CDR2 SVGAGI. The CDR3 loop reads CASRSTARGSPLHF. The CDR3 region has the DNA TGTGCCAGCCGATCAACTGCCAGGGGTTCACCCCTCCACTTT.

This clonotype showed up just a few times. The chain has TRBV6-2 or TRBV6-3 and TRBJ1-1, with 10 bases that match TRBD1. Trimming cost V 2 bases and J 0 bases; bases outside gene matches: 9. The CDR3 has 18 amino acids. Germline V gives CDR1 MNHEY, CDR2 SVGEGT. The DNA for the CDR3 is TGTGCCAGCAGTTACCCCCGCGGACAGGGGGGTATGAACACTGAAGCTTTCTTT. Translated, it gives CASSYPRGQGGMNTEAFF.

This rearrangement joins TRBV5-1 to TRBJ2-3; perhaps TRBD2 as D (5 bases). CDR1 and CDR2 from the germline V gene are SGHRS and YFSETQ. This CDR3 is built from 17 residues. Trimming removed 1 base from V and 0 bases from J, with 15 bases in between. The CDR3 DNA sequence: TGCGCCAGCAGCTTGAGCCCTACTAGTATCAGCACAGATACGCAGTATTTT. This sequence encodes CASSLSPTSISTDTQYF.

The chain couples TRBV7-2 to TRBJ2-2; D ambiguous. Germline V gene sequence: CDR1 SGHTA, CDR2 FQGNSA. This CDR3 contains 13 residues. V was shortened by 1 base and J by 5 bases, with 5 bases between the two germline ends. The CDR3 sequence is CASSLDWTGELFF. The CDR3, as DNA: TGTGCCAGCAGCTTAGACTGGACCGGGGAGCTGTTTTTT. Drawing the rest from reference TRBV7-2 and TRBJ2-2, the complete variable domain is GAGVSQSPSNKVTEKGKDVELRCDPISGHTALYWYRQSLGQGLEFLIYFQGNSAPDKSGLPSDRFSAERTGGSVSTLTIQRTQQEDSAVYLCASSLDWTGELFFGEGSRLTVL.

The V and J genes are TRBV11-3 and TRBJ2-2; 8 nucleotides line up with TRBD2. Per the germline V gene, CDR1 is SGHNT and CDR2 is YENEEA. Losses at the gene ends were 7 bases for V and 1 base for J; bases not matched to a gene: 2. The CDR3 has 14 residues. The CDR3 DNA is TGTGCCAGCAAGCGGGGGCAGAACACCGGGGAGCTGTTTTTT. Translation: CASKRGQNTGELFF.

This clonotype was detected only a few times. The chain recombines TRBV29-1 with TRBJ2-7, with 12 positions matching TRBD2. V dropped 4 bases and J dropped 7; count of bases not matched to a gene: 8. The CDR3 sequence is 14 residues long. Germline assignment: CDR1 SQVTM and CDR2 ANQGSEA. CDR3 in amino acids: CSVVTSGRTREQYF. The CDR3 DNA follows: TGCAGCGTTGTGACTAGCGGGAGAACAAGGGAGCAGTACTTC.

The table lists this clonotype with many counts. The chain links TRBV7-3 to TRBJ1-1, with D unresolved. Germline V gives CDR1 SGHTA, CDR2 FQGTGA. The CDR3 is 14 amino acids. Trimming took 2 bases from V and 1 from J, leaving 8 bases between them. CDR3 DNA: TGTGCCAGCAGCTTATTGCCCACGAACACTGAAGCTTTCTTT. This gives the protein CASSLLPTNTEAFF.

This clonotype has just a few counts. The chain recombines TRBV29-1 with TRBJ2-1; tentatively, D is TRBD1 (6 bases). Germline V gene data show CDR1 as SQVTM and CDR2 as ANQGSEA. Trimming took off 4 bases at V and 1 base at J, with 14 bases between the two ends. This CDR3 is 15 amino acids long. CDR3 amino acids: CSVAGRQVSYNEQFF. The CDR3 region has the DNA TGCAGCGTTGCCGGACGACAGGTTTCCTACAATGAGCAGTTCTTC.